Each of the 27 T cell receptor beta chains below was sequenced from the same sample in a study of blood T cell repertoires in COVID-19. TCRdb's copy holds only in-frame clones and misses some; the assay was immunoSEQ multiplex PCR. The sample lists about 290,000 clones, around 86% occurring once. The sample taken for sequencing was PBMCs or T cells enriched from blood (not recorded which). These receptors all come from a woman between 40 and 55 years old who had recovered from COVID-19.

The chain employs TRBV30 and TRBJ1-4; TRBD1 might be the D (5 bases). Germline loops: CDR1 GTSNPN, CDR2 SVGIG (reference sequence). The CDR3 runs to 16 residues. V lost 1 base to trimming and J lost 7 bases, with 19 bases between them. The CDR3 region is CAWSGQTPGRGEKLFF. The DNA of the CDR3 is TGTGCCTGGAGTGGACAAACCCCAGGGCGGGGTGAAAAACTGTTTTTT.

This clone was observed a single time. The chain combines TRBV5-4 with TRBJ2-2; the match to TRBD2 covers 12 bases. The CDR3 loop spans 19 amino acids. Germline CDR1 SGHNT, CDR2 YYREEE (reference sequence). J lost 3 bases, V lost 0 bases, and 9 bases had no gene match. CDR3 amino acids: CASSLGLAGGPGDTGELFF. CDR3 coding DNA: TGTGCCAGCAGCTTGGGTCTAGCGGGAGGGCCGGGGGACACCGGGGAGCTGTTTTTT.

The chain is built from TRBV2 and TRBJ1-4, with 7 positions matching TRBD1. The CDR3 extends over 13 amino acids. Germline V gives CDR1 SNHLY, CDR2 FYNNEI. Losses at the gene ends were 7 bases for V and 2 bases for J; bases not matched to a gene: 1. The CDR3 loop reads CASKGQTNEKLFF. CDR3 DNA sequence: TGTGCCAGCAAGGGACAGACTAATGAAAAACTGTTTTTT. Filled out from reference TRBV2 and TRBJ1-4, the complete variable domain reads EPEVTQTPSHQVTQMGQEVILRCVPISNHLYFYWYRQILGQKVEFLVSFYNNEISEKSEIFDDQFSVERPDGSNFTLKIRSTKLEDSAMYFCASKGQTNEKLFFGSGTQLSVL.

The chain joins TRBV4-1 to TRBJ2-7; 7 bases agree with TRBD2. Unmatched junction bases numbered 9, after V lost 3 bases and J lost 1 base. Looked up from germline, CDR1 is MGHRA and CDR2 is YSYEKL. This CDR3 spans 16 amino acids. The CDR3, as DNA: TGCGCCAGCAGCCAGACGGTGCGGGAGATGTCCTACGAGCAGTACTTC. Protein sequence: CASSQTVREMSYEQYF.

Ten or more counts support this clone. V usage is TRBV10-1 and J usage is TRBJ2-3; 8 bases line up with TRBD1. Germline CDR1 and CDR2: WNHNN and SYGVQD (reference sequence). The CDR3 spans 15 residues. Losses at the gene ends were 6 bases for V and 3 bases for J; bases not matched to a gene: 8. CDR3 sequence: CASSGAGTGTDTQYF. In nucleotides, the CDR3 is TGCGCCAGCAGCGGGGCCGGGACAGGAACAGATACGCAGTATTTT.

The chain combines TRBV2 with TRBJ2-3, with 7 bases matching TRBD2. CDR1 and CDR2 (germline): SNHLY, FYNNEI. The CDR3 runs to 15 residues. Trimming took 3 bases from V and 0 from J; bases not matched to a gene: 3. The CDR3 here is CASSDWGGSTDTQYF. CDR3 nucleotide sequence: TGTGCCAGCAGTGATTGGGGGGGTAGCACAGATACGCAGTATTTT.

The chain links TRBV6-1 to TRBJ2-7; TRBD2 might be the D (6 bases). The germline V and J ends were trimmed by 2 bases and 0 bases, with 17 bases remaining between them. Germline V gene lookup returns CDR1 MNHNS and CDR2 SASEGT. This CDR3 is built from 17 residues. The CDR3 here is CASSELTGLIASYEQYF. The DNA of the CDR3 is TGTGCCAGCAGTGAACTAACGGGACTCATAGCCTCCTACGAGCAGTACTTC.

The CDR3 here is CASSYPPGTGNTIYF. The CDR3 DNA reads TGTGCCAGCAGTTACCCTCCAGGGACTGGAAACACCATATATTTT. This chain links TRBV6-2 or TRBV6-3 with TRBJ1-3, with TRBD1 as a possible D gene (5 bases). The V gene lost 2 bases and the J gene lost 2 bases, with 10 bases spanning the gap. This CDR3 has 15 residues. Germline V gene data show CDR1 as MNHEY and CDR2 as SVGEGT.

V gene TRBV7-9 combines with J gene TRBJ2-7; possible D gene TRBD2, 7 bases. The CDR3 runs to 17 residues. Trimming removed 5 bases from V and 2 bases from J, with 22 bases in between. Looked up from germline, CDR1 is SEHNR and CDR2 is FQNEAQ (reference sequence). CDR3 sequence reads: CASSVREGTGSPYEQYF. CDR3 bases: TGTGCCAGCAGCGTTAGGGAGGGTACAGGGAGCCCCTACGAGCAGTACTTC.

The J gene is TRBJ2-5, the V gene TRBV7-2, with 9 bases fitting TRBD1. Germline V gene lookup returns CDR1 SGHTA and CDR2 FQGNSA. Losses at the gene ends were 8 bases for V and 5 bases for J; bases not matched to a gene: 9. The CDR3 has 14 amino acids. The CDR3 DNA reads TGTGCCAGCGGACTCAGACAGGGGGGGGAGACCCAGTACTTC. It is translated as CASGLRQGGETQYF.

The V gene is TRBV7-6, the J gene TRBJ2-2; 10 positions agree with TRBD2. The germline gives CDR1 SGHVS, CDR2 FNYEAQ. This CDR3 comprises 16 residues. The V segment lost 4 bases and the J segment 6 bases; nucleotides outside the gene matches: 8. The CDR3 coding sequence is TGTGCCAGCAGCTCATCGACGACTAGCGGGCCCGGGGAGCTGTTTTTT. It specifies CASSSSTTSGPGELFF. The variable domain in full, with the rest retrieved from reference TRBV7-6 and TRBJ2-2, is GAGVSQSPRYKVTKRGQDVALRCDPISGHVSLYWYRQALGQGPEFLTYFNYEAQQDKSGLPNDRFSAERPEGSISTLTIQRTEQRDSAMYRCASSSSTTSGPGELFFGEGSRLTVL.

The genes are TRBV9 and TRBJ1-2, with 7 positions matching TRBD1. Trimming at V came to 5 bases and at J to 3 bases, leaving 4 bases not matched to a gene. The CDR3 extends over 13 amino acids. Germline V lookup: CDR1 SGDLS, CDR2 YYNGEE. CDR3 sequence reads: CASSSQGYYGYTF. The CDR3 coding sequence is TGTGCCAGCAGTTCACAGGGGTACTATGGCTACACCTTC.

This chain links TRBV9 with TRBJ2-2; 7 bases are shared with TRBD1. Germline V gene sequence: CDR1 SGDLS, CDR2 YYNGEE. Unmatched junction bases numbered 6, after V lost 4 bases and J lost 0 bases. CDR3 size: 16 residues. The CDR3 DNA follows: TGTGCCAGCAGCCTCGCCGGGACAGCGAACACCGGGGAGCTGTTTTTT. It specifies CASSLAGTANTGELFF.

This chain connects TRBV24-1 to TRBJ1-1, with 7 bases fitting TRBD1. The junction had 7 bases not matched to a gene; V was cut back by 2 bases and J by 5 bases. Per germline, CDR1 KGHDR and CDR2 SFDVKD. CDR3 length: 15 amino acids. CDR3 sequence reads: CATSDCDREDTEAFF. The CDR3 nucleotides are TGTGCCACCAGTGATTGCGACAGGGAGGATACTGAAGCTTTCTTT.

The chain joins TRBV29-1 to TRBJ2-7, with D possibly matching TRBD2 (6 bases). V lost 7 bases to trimming and J lost 0 bases, with 13 bases between them. The CDR3 extends over 13 amino acids. The V gene's germline CDR1 is SQVTM and CDR2 ANQGSEA. The CDR3 DNA sequence: TGCAGCGCTTTCAGGGACTCCTCCTACGAGCAGTACTTC. Translating it yields CSAFRDSSYEQYF.

The V call is TRBV25-1, the J call TRBJ1-4; no clear D. The DNA end favors TRBJ2-2, so the J call may be wrong. Germline-derived CDR1 and CDR2 are MGHDK and SYGVNS. The CDR3 runs 14 residues. CDR3 bases: TGTGCCAGCAGTGAATATATGCCTCTGGCGGAGCTGTTTTTT. Translating it yields CASSEYMPLAELFF.

This chain uses TRBV3-1 (or the pseudogene TRBV3-2) with TRBJ2-3; D is undetermined. From germline, CDR1 is LGHDT and CDR2 YNNKEL (reference sequence). V lost 0 bases to trimming and J lost 4 bases, with 14 bases between them. The CDR3 runs to 16 residues. The CDR3 is CASSQDWANPPDTQYF. For the CDR3, the DNA is TGTGCCAGCAGCCAAGACTGGGCTAATCCCCCAGATACGCAGTATTTT.

The chain has TRBV11-2 and TRBJ2-1; 8 bases match TRBD2. V dropped 4 bases and J dropped 2; count of bases not matched to a gene: 4. This CDR3 contains 15 residues. Germline CDR1 SGHAT, CDR2 FQNNGV. CDR3 protein: CASSYTSGAYNEQFF. The CDR3 bases are TGTGCCAGCAGCTATACTAGCGGAGCCTACAATGAGCAGTTCTTC.

The sample holds one count of this clone. V and J are TRBV4-1 and TRBJ1-2; TRBD1 aligns across 7 bases. J lost 2 bases, V lost 1 base, and 13 bases had no gene match. CDR1 is MGHRA, CDR2 YSYEKL, per germline. The CDR3 runs 18 residues. CDR3 sequence: CASSQAVINGQENYGYTF. Written as DNA, the CDR3 is TGCGCCAGCAGCCAAGCGGTTATAAACGGACAGGAGAACTATGGCTACACCTTC.

This clone appeared a few times. This chain joins TRBV15 and TRBJ2-7; 7 positions match TRBD2. With V trimmed by 3 bases and J by 4 bases, 6 bases remained unmatched. Germline values: CDR1 LNHNV, CDR2 YYDKDF (reference sequence). The CDR3 contains 14 residues. The CDR3 sequence is CATSRGGSGYEQYF. CDR3 sequence (DNA): TGTGCCACCAGCAGGGGGGGGTCGGGGTACGAGCAGTACTTC.

The rearrangement uses TRBV5-1 and TRBJ1-1; the match to TRBD1 covers 9 bases. This CDR3 has 14 amino acids. With V trimmed by 3 bases and J by 6 bases, 6 bases remained unmatched. Germline values: CDR1 SGHRS, CDR2 YFSETQ. In DNA, the CDR3 is TGCGCCAGCAGCTCCGGGACAGGGTTCCCTGAAGCTTTCTTT. Its protein is CASSSGTGFPEAFF.

The chain uses TRBV10-3 and TRBJ1-4; D perhaps matches TRBD1 (5 bases). The CDR3 contains 13 residues. Germline values: CDR1 ENHRY, CDR2 SYGVKD. The V gene lost 4 bases and the J gene lost 3 bases, with 6 bases spanning the gap. CDR3 amino acids: CAISATANEKLFF. In DNA, the CDR3 is TGTGCCATCAGTGCGACAGCTAATGAAAAACTGTTTTTT.

The chain has TRBV5-1 and TRBJ1-1; D might be TRBD1 (5 bases). V was clipped by 3 bases and J by 1 base, with 10 bases between them. This CDR3 is built from 14 residues. The germline V gene has CDR1 SGHRS and CDR2 YFSETQ. The CDR3 reads CASSWDGGNTEAFF. CDR3 nucleotides: TGCGCCAGCAGCTGGGACGGGGGGAACACTGAAGCTTTCTTT.

The V gene is TRBV7-9, the J gene TRBJ1-2; D remains unclear. V was pared by 4 bases and J by 3 bases, with 18 bases between. Germline V lookup: CDR1 SEHNR, CDR2 FQNEAQ (reference sequence). The CDR3 runs to 16 residues. The CDR3 is CASSSNNAGRYYGYTF. Here the CDR3 DNA reads TGTGCCAGCAGCTCGAACAATGCTGGGCGATACTATGGCTACACCTTC.

CDR3 bases: TGTGCCAGCAGCCAAGATATCACCCGTGACAGGGGGATGACCGGGGAGCTGTTTTTT. It yields the protein CASSQDITRDRGMTGELFF. J is TRBJ2-2 and V is TRBV4-2; 9 bases map to TRBD1. V shed 0 bases, J shed 5 bases, and the junction held 13 bases outside the gene matches. Looked up from germline, CDR1 is LGHNA and CDR2 is YNFKEQ. This CDR3 spans 19 amino acids.

CDR3 loop: CASSLVEGAGGYTF. The CDR3 DNA reads TGTGCCAGCAGCTTAGTAGAAGGGGCTGGTGGCTACACCTTC. The J gene is TRBJ1-2, the V gene TRBV7-8; D is perhaps TRBD1 (5 bases). Trimming left V 1 base short and J 7 bases short, with 13 bases between. Germline V gene lookup returns CDR1 SGHVS and CDR2 FQNEAQ. The CDR3 has 14 amino acids. Using reference TRBV7-8 and TRBJ1-2 for the parts outside the CDR3, the full variable domain is GAGVSQSPRYKVAKRGQDVALRCDPISGHVSLFWYQQALGQGPEFLTYFQNEAQLDKSGLPSDRFFAERPEGSVSTLKIQRTQQEDSAVYLCASSLVEGAGGYTFGSGTRLTVV.

This clone was counted a few times. The chain is built from TRBV19 and TRBJ1-1; maybe TRBD1 (5 bases). V lost 11 bases and J lost 3, with 19 bases in between. This CDR3 spans 14 amino acids. Per germline, CDR1 LNHDA and CDR2 SQIVND (reference sequence). The CDR3 loop is CALILHTGHTEAFF. The CDR3 DNA sequence: TGTGCCCTAATCTTGCATACAGGTCACACTGAAGCTTTCTTT. Together with reference TRBV19 and TRBJ1-1, the CDR3 gives the full variable domain: DGGITQSPKYLFRKEGQNVTLSCEQNLNHDAMYWYRQDPGQGLRLIYYSQIVNDFQKGDIAEGYSVSREKKESFPLTVTSAQKNPTAFYLCALILHTGHTEAFFGQGTRLTVV.